A selection of T cell receptor beta chains follows, all from one sample in a study of T cell changes during pregnancy in multiple sclerosis. The table came from immunoSEQ multiplex PCR; TCRdb's copy has only in-frame clones and leaves some out. The sample yields more than 45,000 clones, roughly 93% seen once. The starting material was CD8+ T cells from peripheral blood mononuclear cells, obtained in the second trimester of pregnancy. The receptors were sampled from a female donor with multiple sclerosis, enrolled in a pregnancy study. CDR3s include the opening cysteine and the closing phenylalanine or tryptophan. D genes are given only for firm matches. Only part of the rows carry a size: once, few, many, or a class if the clone is expanded.

J	size	V	D	DNA	CDR3
TRBJ1-4	few	TRBV15	.	TGTGCCACCAGCAGATCAAGGGGCCAGGCGGAAAAACTGTTTTTT	CATSRSRGQAEKLFF
TRBJ2-1	.	TRBV19	.	TGTGCCACCCAGCGGCCCCCGGGGGATGAGCAGTTCTTC	CATQRPPGDEQFF
TRBJ2-1	.	TRBV6-1	.	TGTGCCAGCAGGGAGCGGAGTTCTCATGAGCAGTTCTTC	CASRERSSHEQFF
TRBJ2-1	.	TRBV4-1	.	TGCGCCAGCAGCCAGGGTGACAGAACCTACAATGAGCAGTTCTTC	CASSQGDRTYNEQFF
TRBJ2-3	few	TRBV6-1	TRBD2	TGTGCCAGCAGTGAAGCGCTAGCGGGAGGCACAGATACGCAGTATTTT	CASSEALAGGTDTQYF
TRBJ1-4	.	TRBV4-1	TRBD1	TGCGCCAGCAGCTGGACAGGGTCTAATGAAAAACTGTTTTTT	CASSWTGSNEKLFF
TRBJ1-6	.	TRBV6-5	.	TGTGCCAGCAGTCCACAGGGTGGGGGTTCACCCCTCCACTTT	CASSPQGGGSPLHF
TRBJ2-2	.	TRBV9	.	TGTGCCAGCAGCGTAGGGGTAGCCAACACCGGGGAGCTGTTTTTT	CASSVGVANTGELFF
TRBJ2-2	.	TRBV19	.	TGTGCCAGTAGTATAGGGCAGGGAAGGCGCACCGGGGAGCTGTTTTTT	CASSIGQGRRTGELFF
TRBJ1-2	.	TRBV9	TRBD1	TGTGCCAGCAGTGGACAGGGCCTCTATGGCTACACCTTC	CASSGQGLYGYTF
TRBJ1-2	.	TRBV9	TRBD1	TGTGCCAGCAGCGTAGACCCGGACAGGGGGACTGGCTACACCTTC	CASSVDPDRGTGYTF
TRBJ1-5	.	TRBV2	TRBD1	TGTGCCAGCAGTGATGGACAGGGTTACCAGCCCCAGCATTTT	CASSDGQGYQPQHF
TRBJ2-1	.	TRBV4-2	.	TGTGCCAGCAGCCAAGAGGGCAACCCCCCTTACAATGAGCAGTTCTTC	CASSQEGNPPYNEQFF
TRBJ2-3	.	TRBV4-1	TRBD2	TGCGCCAGCAGCCCCCCGGGGGGTGTGTTTTTCCACACAGATACGCAGTATTTT	CASSPPGGVFFHTDTQYF
TRBJ1-5	.	TRBV4-2	.	TGTGCCAGCAGCCAAGATCTGGCAGACAATCAGCCCCAGCATTTT	CASSQDLADNQPQHF
TRBJ1-2	few	TRBV5-3	.	TGTGCCAGAAGCTCCCTGGACAGTATGTTTGATGGCTACACCTTC	CARSSLDSMFDGYTF
TRBJ2-1	.	TRBV4-1	TRBD1	TGCGCCAGCAGCGATAGACAGGGGATCTACAATGAGCAGTTCTTC	CASSDRQGIYNEQFF
TRBJ2-1	.	TRBV6-6	TRBD2	TGTGCCAGCAGCCAGGGACTACGAATCGATGAGCAGTTCTTC	CASSQGLRIDEQFF
TRBJ2-5	.	TRBV7-9	TRBD1	TGTGCCAGCAGCTCCGACAGGGGAGAGACCCAGTACTTC	CASSSDRGETQYF
TRBJ1-5	once	TRBV27	.	TGTGCCAGTCAGACAGGAGTCAATCAGCCCCAGCATTTT	CASQTGVNQPQHF
TRBJ1-5	.	TRBV4-2	.	TGTGCCAGCAGCGCACACTTTCTACGGGATGTGGGCAATCAGCCCCAGCATTTT	CASSAHFLRDVGNQPQHF
TRBJ1-1	.	TRBV6-6	.	TGTGCCAGCAGTTACCGGACAAAGAACACTGAAGCTTTCTTT	CASSYRTKNTEAFF
TRBJ1-1	.	TRBV6-1	.	TGTGCCAGCAGTGAGGGGGGGGCAGACGAAGCTTTCTTT	CASSEGGADEAFF
TRBJ2-7	.	TRBV7-6	.	TGTGCCAGCAGCTACCAGGAGGGCTCCTACGAGCAGTACTTC	CASSYQEGSYEQYF
TRBJ1-2	.	TRBV10-3	TRBD1	TGTGCCATCAGCGGCCGGGACAGGGCCTATGGCTACACCTTC	CAISGRDRAYGYTF
TRBJ2-5	.	TRBV9	TRBD1	TGTGCCAGCAGCGCCCCCGGGACAGGGGCCGAGACCCAGTACTTC	CASSAPGTGAETQYF
TRBJ2-1	.	TRBV11-2	.	TGTGCCAGCAGCTTGGGGCCTACTCCGGGCAATGAGCAGTTCTTC	CASSLGPTPGNEQFF
TRBJ1-5	.	TRBV19	.	TGTGCCAGTAGTCCCGTCAATCAGCCCCAGCATTTT	CASSPVNQPQHF
TRBJ1-1	.	TRBV2	.	TGTGCCAGCAAGGGCGGGACTGAAGCTTTCTTT	CASKGGTEAFF
TRBJ1-1	.	TRBV6-4	.	TGTGCCAGCAGTGTCGAGGGAGGTAACGAAGCTTTCTTT	CASSVEGGNEAFF
TRBJ2-1	.	TRBV14	TRBD2	TGTGCCAGCAGCGATAGCGGGGGCTCCTACAATGAGCAGTTCTTC	CASSDSGGSYNEQFF
TRBJ2-7	.	TRBV4-1	TRBD1	TGCGCCAGCAGCCCACGCGGCGACAGGGGACGTCAGTACGAGCAGTACTTC	CASSPRGDRGRQYEQYF
TRBJ1-1	.	TRBV6-1	.	TGTGCCAGCAGTGTGCTTCTAAACACTGAAGCTTTCTTT	CASSVLLNTEAFF
TRBJ1-5	.	TRBV16	TRBD1	TGTGCCAGCAGCCAATTTAAACAGGGGGGCGGGCAGCCCCAGCATTTT	CASSQFKQGGGQPQHF
TRBJ1-2	.	TRBV7-9	TRBD1	TGTGCCAGCAGCAAAAGTACGGGACAGGGGTACTATGGCTACACCTTC	CASSKSTGQGYYGYTF
TRBJ2-7	.	TRBV7-9	.	TGTGCCAGCAGCACGGAGGAACCCAGCGAGAGCTCCTACGAGCAGTACTTC	CASSTEEPSESSYEQYF
TRBJ2-7	.	TRBV7-6	TRBD2	TGTGCCAGCAGCTCCAAGAAGCGGGAGGGACACTACGAGCAGTACTTC	CASSSKKREGHYEQYF
TRBJ2-3	.	TRBV9	TRBD2	TGTGCCAGCAGCGTAGGCGGGAGTGGCACAGATACGCAGTATTTT	CASSVGGSGTDTQYF
TRBJ2-1	.	TRBV18	TRBD2	TGTGCCAGCTCACCACCGGAGGGCGGGAGGCGTCATGAGCAGTTCTTC	CASSPPEGGRRHEQFF
TRBJ2-1	.	TRBV2	TRBD2	TGTGCCAGCAGTGCGAAGTTTCACGGGGGGGCTGACAATGAGCAGTTCTTC	CASSAKFHGGADNEQFF
TRBJ1-2	once	TRBV4-3	.	TGCGCCAGCAGCCAAGATCGGGCAGGGGCAAACTATGGCTACACCTTC	CASSQDRAGANYGYTF
TRBJ2-7	once	TRBV12-5	.	TGTGCTAGTGGCCTCGCGGGCCTAAGCGAGCAGTACTTC	CASGLAGLSEQYF
TRBJ2-1	.	TRBV4-3	TRBD2	TGCGCCAGCAGCCCGAGCGGCGGGGGGTTCTCCTACAATGAGCAGTTCTTC	CASSPSGGGFSYNEQFF
TRBJ2-7	.	TRBV19	.	TGTGCCAGTAGTATTGGCCCCCGTGCCTACGAGCAGTACTTC	CASSIGPRAYEQYF
TRBJ2-1	.	TRBV7-6	TRBD2	TGTGCCAGCAGCTTTGGGGCGAGCGGGAGGGCTATAAATGAGCAGTTCTTC	CASSFGASGRAINEQFF
TRBJ2-3	.	TRBV7-9	TRBD2	TGTGCCAGCAGCTTAGCGGGACTAACAGATACGCAGTATTTT	CASSLAGLTDTQYF
TRBJ2-3	.	TRBV2	TRBD2	TGTGCCAGCAGTGAAGAACTAGCGGGAGGTACAGATACGCAGTATTTT	CASSEELAGGTDTQYF
TRBJ1-1	.	TRBV5-1	.	TGCGCCAGCAGCTTGGCGGCGGGGAACACTGAAGCTTTCTTT	CASSLAAGNTEAFF
TRBJ2-7	.	TRBV18	.	TGTGCCAGCTCACCAACTGAGGACGAGCAGTACTTC	CASSPTEDEQYF
TRBJ2-1	.	TRBV7-9	.	TGTGCCAGCAGCTTATCCGATGAGCAGTTCTTC	CASSLSDEQFF
TRBJ2-3	.	TRBV5-1	TRBD1	TGCGCCAGCAGCTTGGCTGACAGGGAAGATACGCAGTATTTT	CASSLADREDTQYF